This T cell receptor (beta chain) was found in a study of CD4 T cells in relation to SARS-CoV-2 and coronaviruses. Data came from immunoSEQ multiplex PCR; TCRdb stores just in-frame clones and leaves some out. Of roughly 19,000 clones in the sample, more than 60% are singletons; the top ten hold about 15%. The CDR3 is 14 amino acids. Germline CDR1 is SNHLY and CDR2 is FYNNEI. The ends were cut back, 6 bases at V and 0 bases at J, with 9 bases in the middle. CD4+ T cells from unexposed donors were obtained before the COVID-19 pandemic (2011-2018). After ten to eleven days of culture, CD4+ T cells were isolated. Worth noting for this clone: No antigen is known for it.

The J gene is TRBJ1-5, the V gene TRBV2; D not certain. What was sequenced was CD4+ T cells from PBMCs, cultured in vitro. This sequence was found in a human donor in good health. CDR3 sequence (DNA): TGTGCCAGCAGGGCCGCTTATAGCAATCAGCCCCAGCATTTT. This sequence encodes CASRAAYSNQPQHF.